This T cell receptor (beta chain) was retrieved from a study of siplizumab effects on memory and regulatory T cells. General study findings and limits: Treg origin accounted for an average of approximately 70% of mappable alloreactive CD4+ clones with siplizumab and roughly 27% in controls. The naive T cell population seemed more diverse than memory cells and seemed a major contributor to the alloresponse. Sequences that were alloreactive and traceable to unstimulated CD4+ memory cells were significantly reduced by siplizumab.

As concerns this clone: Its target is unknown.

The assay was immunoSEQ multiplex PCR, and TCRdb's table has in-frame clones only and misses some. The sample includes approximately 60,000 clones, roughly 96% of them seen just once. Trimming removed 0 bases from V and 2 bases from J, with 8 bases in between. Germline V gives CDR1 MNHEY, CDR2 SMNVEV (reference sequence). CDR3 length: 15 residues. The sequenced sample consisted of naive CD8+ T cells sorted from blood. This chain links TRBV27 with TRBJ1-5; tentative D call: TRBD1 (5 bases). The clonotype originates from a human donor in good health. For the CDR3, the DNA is TGTGCCAGCAGTTTATCTGGGGCCGGCAATCAGCCCCAGCATTTT. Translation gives CASSLSGAGNQPQHF.